The table lists the clone carrying this T cell receptor beta chain with many counts. This record belongs to a study of neurological immune-mediated disorders. Germline V gene sequence: CDR1 SGHVS, CDR2 FQNEAQ. The CDR3 is 14 residues long. Trimming cost V 0 bases and J 8 bases, with 10 bases left between them. TCRdb fed the 5' RACE reads into MiXCR, producing one record per CDR3 protein. The table lists over 70,000 distinct CDR3 sequences, 10% of them singletons. Time point meaning: longitudinal time-point 1 (baseline). The TCR sequence derives from a man aged 25 to 45 in good health. Sample: PBMCs. The chain recombines TRBV7-8 with TRBJ1-4; tentatively, D is TRBD1 (5 bases). In DNA form, the CDR3 reads TGTGCCAGCAGCTTAGCGACAGAGAGAGAAAAACTGTTTTTT. Its translation is CASSLATEREKLFF. The full variable domain, rest sourced from reference TRBV7-8 and TRBJ1-4, is GAGVSQSPRYKVAKRGQDVALRCDPISGHVSLFWYQQALGQGPEFLTYFQNEAQLDKSGLPSDRFFAERPEGSVSTLKIQRTQQEDSAVYLCASSLATEREKLFFGSGTQLSVL.